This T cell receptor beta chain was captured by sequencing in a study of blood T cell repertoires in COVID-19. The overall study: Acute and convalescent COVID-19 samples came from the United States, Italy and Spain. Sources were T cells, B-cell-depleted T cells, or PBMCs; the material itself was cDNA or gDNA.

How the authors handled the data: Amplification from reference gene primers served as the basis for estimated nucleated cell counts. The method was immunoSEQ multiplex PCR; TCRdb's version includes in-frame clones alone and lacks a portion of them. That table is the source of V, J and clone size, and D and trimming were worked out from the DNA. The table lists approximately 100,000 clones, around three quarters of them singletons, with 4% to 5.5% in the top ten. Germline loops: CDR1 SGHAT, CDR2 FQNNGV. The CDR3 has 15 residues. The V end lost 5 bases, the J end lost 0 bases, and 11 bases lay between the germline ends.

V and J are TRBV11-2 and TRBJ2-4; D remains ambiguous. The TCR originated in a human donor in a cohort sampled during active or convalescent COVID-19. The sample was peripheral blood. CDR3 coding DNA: TGTGCCAGCAGCAACCCTGCGGAAGCCAAAAACATTCAGTACTTC. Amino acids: CASSNPAEAKNIQYF.